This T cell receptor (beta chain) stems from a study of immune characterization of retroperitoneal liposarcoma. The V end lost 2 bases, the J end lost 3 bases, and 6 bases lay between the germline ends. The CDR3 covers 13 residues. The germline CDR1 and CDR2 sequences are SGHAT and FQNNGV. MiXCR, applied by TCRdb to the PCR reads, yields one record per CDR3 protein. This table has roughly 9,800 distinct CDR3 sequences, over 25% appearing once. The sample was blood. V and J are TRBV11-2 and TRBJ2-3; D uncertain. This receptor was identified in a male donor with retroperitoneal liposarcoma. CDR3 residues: CASSLISTDTQYF. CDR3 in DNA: TGTGCCAGCAGCTTAATCTCGACAGATACGCAGTATTTT.